This T cell receptor beta chain was sequenced in a study of cytomegalovirus exposure and HLA in healthy donors. Turning to the study itself: Early released data had about 85 million unique TCRs, all coming from HLA-typed donors. The study's findings and limits: According to a later analysis, most TCR beta chains associated with CMV appeared HLA-restricted. It was shown in a later analysis that HLA-associated TCR beta chains were more clonally expanded than other, equally common chains.

In the case of this clone: The antigen is not known.

V dropped 5 bases and J dropped 4 bases, with 9 bases sitting between them. The germline V gene has CDR1 SEHNR and CDR2 FQNEAQ (reference sequence). This CDR3 contains 12 residues. The PCR used 60 Vbeta and 13 Jbeta primers. Assay: immunoSEQ multiplex PCR; the TCRdb copy retains only in-frame clones and omits some. The sample lists 130,000 to 150,000 clones, 70% to 80% occurring once. The sequenced material came from PBMCs. The rearrangement uses TRBV7-9 and TRBJ2-7; D is undetermined. The sequence derives from a woman in her late teens or twenties in good health and CMV-seropositive. CDR3 in amino acids: CASSPRAYEQYF. Here the CDR3 DNA reads TGTGCCAGCAGCCCAAGAGCGTACGAGCAGTACTTC.